This T cell receptor (beta chain) was captured by sequencing in a study of CD8+ T cells in alopecia areata. In its sample, this clone was seen once. Its antigen is unknown. From germline, CDR1 is SGHDT and CDR2 YYEEEE. The CDR3 contains 14 residues. The V end was cut by 4 bases, the J end by 5 bases, with 12 bases between. General observations from the study: Scalp repertoires also include resident alphabeta T cells from normal skin. It was less clear whether patients shared TCRs than it was in mice, possibly because of HLA. Clonality was higher in lesional than normal scalp, especially in alopecia totalis/universalis.

Extraction of RNA preceded its reverse transcription into cDNA, which served as the sequencing template. Profiling relied on immunoSEQ multiplex PCR, and the TCRdb table lists in-frame clones only, not all of them. The sample contains over 150,000 clones, roughly three fifths of which appear only once. The rearrangement uses TRBV5-6 and TRBJ2-2; D might be TRBD1 (6 bases). This receptor was identified in a human donor in good health. The sequenced sample was CD8+ T cells sorted from blood. The CDR3 region is CASSDGQPTGELFF. CDR3 coding DNA: TGTGCCAGCAGCGACGGACAGCCTACCGGGGAGCTGTTTTTT.